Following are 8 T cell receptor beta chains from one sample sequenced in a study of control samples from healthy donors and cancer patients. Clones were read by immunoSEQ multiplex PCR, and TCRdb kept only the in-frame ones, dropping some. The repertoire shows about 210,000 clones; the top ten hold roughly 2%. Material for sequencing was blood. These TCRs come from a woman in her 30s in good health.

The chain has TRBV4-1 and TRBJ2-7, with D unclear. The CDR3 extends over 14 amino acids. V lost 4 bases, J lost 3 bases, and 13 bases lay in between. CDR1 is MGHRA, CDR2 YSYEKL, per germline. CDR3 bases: TGCGCCAGCAGCCCAAGTCAGGTACTCTACGAGCAGTACTTC. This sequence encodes CASSPSQVLYEQYF.

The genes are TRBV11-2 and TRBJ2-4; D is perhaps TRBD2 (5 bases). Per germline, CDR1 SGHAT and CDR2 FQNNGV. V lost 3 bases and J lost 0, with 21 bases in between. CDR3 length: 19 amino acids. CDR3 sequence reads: CASSFPDGETPLAKNIQYF. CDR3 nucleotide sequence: TGTGCCAGCAGCTTCCCCGACGGGGAGACCCCTCTAGCCAAAAACATTCAGTACTTC.

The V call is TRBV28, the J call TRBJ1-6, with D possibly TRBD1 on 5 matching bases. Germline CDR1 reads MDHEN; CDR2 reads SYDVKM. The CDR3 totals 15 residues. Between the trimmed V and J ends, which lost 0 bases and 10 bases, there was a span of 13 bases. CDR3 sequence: CASSLWDIGESPLHF. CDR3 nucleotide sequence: TGTGCCAGCAGTTTATGGGACATTGGGGAATCACCCCTCCACTTT. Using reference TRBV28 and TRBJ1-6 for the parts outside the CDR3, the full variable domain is DVKVTQSSRYLVKRTGEKVFLECVQDMDHENMFWYRQDPGLGLRLIYFSYDVKMKEKGDIPEGYSVSREKKERFSLILESASTNQTSMYLCASSLWDIGESPLHFGNGTRLTVT.

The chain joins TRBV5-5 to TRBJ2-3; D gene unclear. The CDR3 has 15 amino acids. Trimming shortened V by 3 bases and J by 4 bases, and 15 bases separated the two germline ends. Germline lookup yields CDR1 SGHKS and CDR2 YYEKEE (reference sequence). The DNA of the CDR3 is TGTGCCAGCAGCTCCAACCGGGTGGGCGCAGATACGCAGTATTTT. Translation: CASSSNRVGADTQYF.

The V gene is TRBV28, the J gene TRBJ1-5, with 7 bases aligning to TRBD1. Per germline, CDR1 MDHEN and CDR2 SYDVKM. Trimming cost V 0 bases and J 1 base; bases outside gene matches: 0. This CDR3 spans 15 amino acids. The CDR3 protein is CASSLWTGSNQPQHF. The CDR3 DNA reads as TGTGCCAGCAGTTTATGGACAGGGAGCAATCAGCCCCAGCATTTT.

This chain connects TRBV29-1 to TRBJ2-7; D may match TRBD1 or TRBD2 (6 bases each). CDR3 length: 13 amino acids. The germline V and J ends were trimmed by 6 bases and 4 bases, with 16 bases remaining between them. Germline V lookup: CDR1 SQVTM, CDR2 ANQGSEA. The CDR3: CSVGRLGGYEQYF. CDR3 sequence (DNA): TGCAGCGTGGGTCGTCTAGGGGGGTACGAGCAGTACTTC.

CDR3 loop: CAWSSGDVNSPLHF. The CDR3 DNA sequence: TGTGCCTGGAGTTCGGGGGACGTAAATTCACCCCTCCACTTT. The rearrangement links TRBV30 to TRBJ1-6, with a tentative D call TRBD1 (5 bases). CDR3 size: 14 residues. Germline CDR1 GTSNPN, CDR2 SVGIG (reference sequence). V was cut by 2 bases and J by 7 bases, with 12 bases left in between.

The CDR3 DNA reads as TGTGCCACCAGTGATAGAGCGGGGGGAGAAGCTAACTATGGCTACACCTTC. It yields the protein CATSDRAGGEANYGYTF. The chain links TRBV24-1 to TRBJ1-2; possibly TRBD1 for D (5 bases). The germline V and J ends were trimmed by 3 bases and 0 bases, with 16 bases remaining between them. Germline CDR1 KGHDR, CDR2 SFDVKD. The CDR3 totals 17 residues.